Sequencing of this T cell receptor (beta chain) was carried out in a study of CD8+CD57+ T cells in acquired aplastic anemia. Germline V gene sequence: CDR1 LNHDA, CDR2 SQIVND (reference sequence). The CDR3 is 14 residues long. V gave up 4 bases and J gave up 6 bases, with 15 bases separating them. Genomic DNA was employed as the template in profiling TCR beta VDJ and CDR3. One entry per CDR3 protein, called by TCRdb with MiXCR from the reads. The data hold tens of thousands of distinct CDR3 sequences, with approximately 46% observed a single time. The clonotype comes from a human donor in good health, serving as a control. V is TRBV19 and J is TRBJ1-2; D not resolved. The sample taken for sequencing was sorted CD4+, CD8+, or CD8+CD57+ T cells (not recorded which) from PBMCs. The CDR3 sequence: CASSKVGTIHGYTF. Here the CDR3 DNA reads TGTGCCAGTAGTAAGGTAGGAACGATCCATGGCTACACCTTC.